These 24 T cell receptor beta chains were sequenced from one sample in a study of blood T cell repertoires in COVID-19. Only in-frame clones appear in the TCRdb table, and some are missing; sequencing was by immunoSEQ multiplex PCR. The sample has over 200,000 clones; 90% are singletons. Sample: peripheral blood. Receptors were obtained from a man aged 25-40 years with COVID-19, enrolled during active disease.

This clone was detected once. V is TRBV18 and J is TRBJ2-6; TRBD1 matches at 11 bases. The CDR3 has 18 residues. From germline, CDR1 is KGHSH and CDR2 LQKENI. The V and J ends lost 1 base and 2 bases, in that order; junction bases with no gene match: 4. The CDR3 loop reads CASSPLGQGAAGANVLTF. The CDR3 bases are TGTGCCAGCTCACCACTCGGACAGGGGGCGGCTGGGGCCAACGTCCTGACTTTC.

J is TRBJ1-2 and V is TRBV5-1, with 7 nucleotides matching TRBD1. Germline V lookup: CDR1 SGHRS, CDR2 YFSETQ. There are 16 residues in the CDR3. The V and J ends lost 0 bases and 6 bases, in that order; junction bases with no gene match: 11. The chain's CDR3 is CASSLGDSHPYDGYTF. The CDR3, as DNA: TGCGCCAGCAGCTTGGGGGACAGTCACCCATATGATGGCTACACCTTC. The full variable domain, with the rest looked up from reference TRBV5-1 and TRBJ1-2, is KAGVTQTPRYLIKTRGQQVTLSCSPISGHRSVSWYQQTPGQGLQFLFEYFSETQRNKGNFPGRFSGRQFSNSRSEMNVSTLELGDSALYLCASSLGDSHPYDGYTFGSGTRLTVV.

This chain connects TRBV7-2 to TRBJ1-2, with D possibly being TRBD1 (6 bases). V lost 2 bases and J lost 5, with 12 bases in between. Germline V gives CDR1 SGHTA, CDR2 FQGNSA. CDR3 size: 14 residues. In nucleotides, the CDR3 is TGTGCCAGCAGCTTATCCGGGGGGCTGTATGGCTACACCTTC. It encodes CASSLSGGLYGYTF.

V gene TRBV9 combines with J gene TRBJ2-3; D ambiguous. From germline, CDR1 is SGDLS and CDR2 YYNGEE. V lost 4 bases and J 2 bases, leaving 11 bases between the germline ends. The CDR3 contains 14 residues. Here the CDR3 reads CASSSSSTTDTQYF. In DNA, the CDR3 is TGTGCCAGCAGCTCCTCGAGTACCACAGATACGCAGTATTTT.

This CDR3 reads CASSERPDYSYEQYF. The CDR3 DNA sequence: TGTGCCAGCAGTGAACGGCCGGACTACTCCTACGAGCAGTACTTC. The V and J genes are TRBV2 and TRBJ2-7; possible D gene TRBD2, 6 bases. Trimming took off 2 bases at V and 0 bases at J, with 11 bases between the two ends. Germline V gives CDR1 SNHLY, CDR2 FYNNEI. The CDR3 covers 15 residues.

This clone was recorded a few times. The rearrangement uses TRBV19 and TRBJ1-2; the D is unclear. Trimming shortened V by 2 bases and J by 4 bases, and 14 bases separated the two germline ends. Per the germline V gene, CDR1 is LNHDA and CDR2 is SQIVND (reference sequence). The CDR3 runs to 15 residues. CDR3 DNA: TGTGCCAGTAGTATACAGGCGCAACCTTCCTATGGCTACACCTTC. This gives the protein CASSIQAQPSYGYTF.

V is TRBV6-5 and J is TRBJ2-1; the match to TRBD2 covers 7 bases. The CDR3 contains 15 residues. The V and J ends lost 2 bases and 9 bases, in that order; junction bases with no gene match: 10. Germline assignment: CDR1 MNHEY and CDR2 SVGAGI. The chain's CDR3 is CASSYGLGGFGEQFF. Written as DNA, the CDR3 is TGTGCCAGCAGTTACGGGCTCGGGGGGTTCGGTGAGCAGTTCTTC.

V is TRBV27 and J is TRBJ1-5, with TRBD1 identical over 7 bases. V gave up 3 bases and J gave up 3 bases; unmatched junction bases: 5. Germline V gene sequence: CDR1 MNHEY, CDR2 SMNVEV (reference sequence). The CDR3 loop spans 15 amino acids. In DNA form, the CDR3 reads TGTGCCAGCAGTTTCGGGACAGCCCTCAATCAGCCCCAGCATTTT. This gives the protein CASSFGTALNQPQHF.

The chain combines TRBV7-3 with TRBJ1-2, with TRBD1 identical over 7 bases. Germline V gene data show CDR1 as SGHTA and CDR2 as FQGTGA. The ends lost 5 bases at V and 3 bases at J; junction bases unmatched: 3. The CDR3 has 13 amino acids. Here the CDR3 reads CASSPGGDYGYTF. Here the CDR3 DNA reads TGTGCCAGCAGCCCAGGGGGTGACTATGGCTACACCTTC.

This chain connects TRBV28 to TRBJ1-5, with D possibly matching TRBD1 (5 bases). V dropped 6 bases and J dropped 0 bases, with 15 bases sitting between them. The CDR3 is 16 amino acids. CDR1 and CDR2 from the germline V gene are MDHEN and SYDVKM. This chain's CDR3 is CASSRAGGSSNQPQHF. The DNA of the CDR3 is TGTGCCAGCAGCCGCGCGGGGGGTAGTAGCAATCAGCCCCAGCATTTT.

The V and J genes are TRBV19 and TRBJ1-6; D is unclear. The V gene's germline CDR1 is LNHDA and CDR2 SQIVND (reference sequence). The CDR3 sequence is 15 residues long. The V end was cut by 8 bases, the J end by 1 base, with 12 bases between. CDR3 amino acids: CASRQSPSYNSPLHF. The CDR3 bases are TGTGCCAGTCGACAAAGTCCATCCTATAATTCACCCCTCCACTTT. The full variable domain, in which reference TRBV19 and TRBJ1-6 provide the parts outside the CDR3, is DGGITQSPKYLFRKEGQNVTLSCEQNLNHDAMYWYRQDPGQGLRLIYYSQIVNDFQKGDIAEGYSVSREKKESFPLTVTSAQKNPTAFYLCASRQSPSYNSPLHFGNGTRLTVT.

CDR3 protein: CASSYTTGASYEQYF. Here the CDR3 DNA reads TGTGCCAGCAGTTATACGACAGGGGCTTCCTACGAGCAGTACTTC. The chain couples TRBV6-2 or TRBV6-3 to TRBJ2-7, with 8 bases matching TRBD1. Germline CDR1 MNHEY, CDR2 SVGEGT. V lost 3 bases, J lost 1 base, and 5 bases stayed unmatched. The length of the CDR3 is 15 residues.

The chain links TRBV30 to TRBJ2-7; D remains ambiguous. This CDR3 has 12 amino acids. The germline V gene has CDR1 GTSNPN and CDR2 SVGIG (reference sequence). V was clipped by 0 bases and J by 6 bases, with 9 bases between them. CDR3 sequence: CAWSVSNSEQYF. In DNA form, the CDR3 reads TGTGCCTGGAGTGTAAGTAACTCCGAGCAGTACTTC. Variable domain in full (rest from reference TRBV30 and TRBJ2-7): SQTIHQWPATLVQPVGSPLSLECTVEGTSNPNLYWYRQAAGRGLQLLFYSVGIGQISSEVPQNLSASRPQDRQFILSSKKLLLSDSGFYLCAWSVSNSEQYFGPGTRLTVT.

V usage is TRBV5-1 and J usage is TRBJ2-1; unclear D gene. Trimming left V 1 base short and J 3 bases short, with 14 bases between. The CDR3 loop spans 16 amino acids. Germline values: CDR1 SGHRS, CDR2 YFSETQ. The CDR3, as DNA: TGCGCCAGCAGCTTGAGCGTTGAAACAATCTACAATGAGCAGTTCTTC. It encodes CASSLSVETIYNEQFF.

This chain uses TRBV4-3 with TRBJ2-1; 9 positions agree with TRBD2. V shed 1 base and J 3 bases; nucleotides not matched to a gene: 1. CDR3 length: 15 residues. Germline V gene lookup returns CDR1 LGHNA and CDR2 YSLEER. The CDR3 nucleotides are TGCGCCAGCAGCCAAGGGCGGGGGGGCTACAATGAGCAGTTCTTC. As protein: CASSQGRGGYNEQFF.

V is TRBV28 and J is TRBJ2-7, with a possible D match to TRBD2 (6 bases). Trimming removed 6 bases at V and 2 bases at J, with 11 bases between. Germline values: CDR1 MDHEN, CDR2 SYDVKM. This CDR3 contains 13 residues. The DNA for the CDR3 is TGTGCCAGCAGGCGGGACGGGCCCTACGAGCAGTACTTC. This gives the protein CASRRDGPYEQYF.

This chain links TRBV12-5 with TRBJ1-6, with D maybe TRBD1 (5 bases). Germline assignment: CDR1 LGHNT and CDR2 FRNRAP. V gave up 7 bases and J gave up 5 bases, with 24 bases separating them. This CDR3 is built from 18 residues. The CDR3 protein is CASALGWFGGFDNSPLHF. CDR3 sequence (DNA): TGTGCTAGTGCTCTAGGATGGTTTGGGGGGTTTGATAATTCACCCCTCCACTTT.

This rearrangement joins TRBV28 to TRBJ1-4, with D maybe TRBD1 (5 bases). The V and J ends lost 4 bases and 10 bases respectively, with 13 bases between them. CDR1 and CDR2 from the germline V gene are MDHEN and SYDVKM. The CDR3 has 13 residues. Here the CDR3 reads CASSSTGGGKLFF. As DNA, the CDR3 is TGTGCCAGCAGTTCCACCGGGGGGGGAAAACTGTTTTTT.

This clone was seen ten or more times. CDR3 amino acids: CASSPRQGAGKNIQYF. CDR3 DNA sequence: TGTGCCAGCTCACCACGACAGGGGGCGGGCAAAAACATTCAGTACTTC. The J gene is TRBJ2-4, the V gene TRBV18, with 10 bases aligning to TRBD1. Germline V gives CDR1 KGHSH, CDR2 LQKENI. V lost 1 base to trimming and J lost 3 bases; unmatched junction nucleotides: 3. CDR3 length: 16 residues.

The chain couples TRBV27 to TRBJ2-7; 10 nucleotides agree with TRBD1. V shed 5 bases, J shed 6 bases, and the junction held 4 bases outside the gene matches. The CDR3 consists of 13 residues. The germline gives CDR1 MNHEY, CDR2 SMNVEV (reference sequence). The CDR3 here is CASSRDRGGEQYF. CDR3 nucleotides: TGTGCCAGCAGTCGGGACAGGGGTGGCGAGCAGTACTTC.

The V call is TRBV18, the J call TRBJ1-1, with D maybe TRBD1 (6 bases). The CDR3 covers 15 residues. Looked up from germline, CDR1 is KGHSH and CDR2 is LQKENI. Trimming pared 4 bases from V and 8 bases from J, leaving 20 bases between. In nucleotides, the CDR3 is TGTGCCAGCTCACGTACAGGGTTTCCATTCGTCGAAGCTTTCTTT. Its protein product is CASSRTGFPFVEAFF.

This rearrangement joins TRBV27 to TRBJ2-2, with TRBD1 matching 9 bases. J was trimmed by 7 bases and V by 10 bases; bases with no gene match: 16. The length of the CDR3 is 16 residues. From germline, CDR1 is MNHEY and CDR2 SMNVEV (reference sequence). The CDR3 sequence: CATTPPGTGYIGELFF. CDR3 nucleotide sequence: TGTGCCACTACCCCCCCCGGGACAGGGTATATCGGGGAGCTGTTTTTT.

For the CDR3, the DNA is TGTGCCAGCAACCCCGGGACAGAGGGCGGGGAGCTGTTTTTT. Protein product: CASNPGTEGGELFF. The chain is built from TRBV7-2 and TRBJ2-2; 7 bases map to TRBD1. The CDR3 extends over 14 amino acids. V was clipped by 7 bases and J by 7 bases; unmatched bases: 9. In germline, CDR1 is SGHTA, CDR2 FQGNSA. Full variable domain (outside the CDR3, taken from reference TRBV7-2 and TRBJ2-2): GAGVSQSPSNKVTEKGKDVELRCDPISGHTALYWYRQSLGQGLEFLIYFQGNSAPDKSGLPSDRFSAERTGGSVSTLTIQRTQQEDSAVYLCASNPGTEGGELFFGEGSRLTVL.

J is TRBJ2-7 and V is TRBV5-1, with 8 bases that match TRBD2. This CDR3 region has 15 residues. CDR1 and CDR2 (germline): SGHRS, YFSETQ. After removal of 3 bases from V and 2 bases from J, the junction contained 7 bases not matched to a gene. The CDR3 loop is CASSSFGGGPYEQYF. The CDR3 coding sequence is TGCGCCAGCAGCTCCTTCGGGGGGGGACCCTACGAGCAGTACTTC.